These T cell receptor beta chains were read from a single sample in a study of T cell changes during pregnancy in multiple sclerosis. The method was immunoSEQ multiplex PCR; TCRdb's version includes in-frame clones alone and lacks a portion of them. The top ten clones hold roughly 3.3% of a sample with some 74,000 clones, roughly 92% of them seen once. The specimen was peripheral blood, collected after pregnancy. The receptors come from a female donor in good health, enrolled as a control in a pregnancy study. Each CDR3 is given with its conserved first and last residue. D genes are given only for firm matches. Size values are once, few and many counts, or a class for expanded clones, and some rows have none.

D: .
size: .
V: TRBV28
J: TRBJ1-2
DNA: TGTGCCAGCAGCCAAGGGGGTAACTATGGCTACACCTTC
CDR3: CASSQGGNYGYTF

D: .
size: .
V: TRBV4-3
J: TRBJ1-4
DNA: TGCGCCAGCAACAATCCGCAGGGTAATGAAAAACTGTTTTTT
CDR3: CASNNPQGNEKLFF

D: .
size: .
V: TRBV15
J: TRBJ1-5
DNA: TGTGCCACCAGCAGAGTCGTAGGGAGGCAGCCCCAGCATTTT
CDR3: CATSRVVGRQPQHF

D: .
size: .
V: TRBV6-4
J: TRBJ1-1
DNA: TGTGCCAGCAGTCAACAGGGAGAGAACACTGAAGCTTTCTTT
CDR3: CASSQQGENTEAFF

D: TRBD2
size: .
V: TRBV5-1
J: TRBJ2-7
DNA: TGTGCCAGCAGCTTGGATAGCGGGGGTACCTACGAGCAGTACTTC
CDR3: CASSLDSGGTYEQYF

D: .
size: .
V: TRBV6-5
J: TRBJ1-6
DNA: TGTGCCAGCAGATACTCGACAGGACCTAATTCACCCCTCCACTTT
CDR3: CASRYSTGPNSPLHF

D: .
size: .
V: TRBV14
J: TRBJ1-1
DNA: TGTGCCAGCAGCCAACTGGGGGGAACTGAAGCTTTCTTT
CDR3: CASSQLGGTEAFF

D: .
size: few
V: TRBV7-8
J: TRBJ1-4
DNA: TGTGCCAGCAGCGCGCAAAGAGCAACTGGAGGGACTAATGAAAAACTGTTTTTT
CDR3: CASSAQRATGGTNEKLFF

D: .
size: once
V: TRBV6-5
J: TRBJ2-7
DNA: TGTGCCAGCAGTTACGCCGGGGGTCCCACCTACGAGCAGTACTTC
CDR3: CASSYAGGPTYEQYF

D: TRBD2
size: .
V: TRBV4-2
J: TRBJ2-7
DNA: TGTGCCAGCAGCCAAGACCCAACGGAGGCGGGGGGGAGAGGGAACGAGCAGTACTTC
CDR3: CASSQDPTEAGGRGNEQYF

D: TRBD2
size: .
V: TRBV5-1
J: TRBJ2-7
DNA: TGCGCCAGCAGACAAAGGATACGGGGGGGGAATATAGCCGAGCAGTACTTC
CDR3: CASRQRIRGGNIAEQYF

D: .
size: few
V: TRBV7-9
J: TRBJ2-1
DNA: TGTGCCAGCAGCTTGGAAGGGGGTACCGGTGAGCAGTTCTTC
CDR3: CASSLEGGTGEQFF

D: TRBD1
size: .
V: TRBV10-2
J: TRBJ1-1
DNA: TGCGCCAGCAGTGCCTTTTTAGGGGGCCTAAACACTGAAGCTTTCTTT
CDR3: CASSAFLGGLNTEAFF

D: TRBD2
size: .
V: TRBV6-6
J: TRBJ2-5
DNA: TGTGCCAGCAGTCGGACTAGCGGGCTGGAGACCCAGTACTTC
CDR3: CASSRTSGLETQYF

D: .
size: .
V: TRBV10-2
J: TRBJ1-5
DNA: TGCGCCAACCACTTAAAGGACAAGGATGTTCAGCCCCAGCATTTT
CDR3: CANHLKDKDVQPQHF

D: .
size: .
V: TRBV28
J: TRBJ1-1
DNA: TGTGCCAGCAGTTTACGGCTCAGGCCAGCTTTCTTT
CDR3: CASSLRLRPAFF

D: TRBD2
size: .
V: TRBV11-2
J: TRBJ2-2
DNA: TGTGCCAGCAGCCTCCCGACTAGCGGGGGGGCCCCGAACACCGGGGAGCTGTTTTTT
CDR3: CASSLPTSGGAPNTGELFF

D: TRBD1
size: .
V: TRBV6-1
J: TRBJ2-6
DNA: TGTGCCAGCGGGACAGGGGGCTTTGGGGCCAACGTCCTGACTTTC
CDR3: CASGTGGFGANVLTF

D: .
size: .
V: TRBV15
J: TRBJ2-1
DNA: TGTGCCACCAGCAGAGATCTGTCCGGGGGCAATGAGCAGTTCTTC
CDR3: CATSRDLSGGNEQFF

D: .
size: .
V: TRBV28
J: TRBJ2-1
DNA: TGTGCCAGCAGTTTACTGAGAACCAATGAGCAGTTCTTC
CDR3: CASSLLRTNEQFF

D: TRBD2
size: .
V: TRBV6-6
J: TRBJ2-7
DNA: TGTGCCAGCAGTTTCGGCGGGAGGTCTGGCGAGCAGTACTTC
CDR3: CASSFGGRSGEQYF

D: .
size: .
V: TRBV5-1
J: TRBJ2-3
DNA: TGCGCCAGCAGAGTTTCCATCGGAGATACGCAGTATTTT
CDR3: CASRVSIGDTQYF

D: TRBD1
size: once
V: TRBV10-3
J: TRBJ1-1
DNA: TGTGCCATCAGTGAGACTCAGGGGGTGAACACTGAAGCTTTCTTT
CDR3: CAISETQGVNTEAFF

D: TRBD1
size: once
V: TRBV6-5
J: TRBJ1-5
DNA: TGTGCCAGCAGTTACGACAGGGGAGGCAATCAGCCCCAGCATTTT
CDR3: CASSYDRGGNQPQHF

D: .
size: .
V: TRBV7-9
J: TRBJ1-4
DNA: TGTGCCAGCAGCCGGACACAGGGTCTCGAGGAAAAACTGTTTTTT
CDR3: CASSRTQGLEEKLFF

D: .
size: once
V: TRBV28
J: TRBJ1-5
DNA: TGTGCCAGCAGTTCCGACGGGGGGCATCAGCCCCAGCATTTT
CDR3: CASSSDGGHQPQHF

D: .
size: once
V: TRBV14
J: TRBJ1-1
DNA: TGTGCCAGCAGCCCCGTAGTGGGGGGTATCACTGAAGCTTTCTTT
CDR3: CASSPVVGGITEAFF

D: .
size: .
V: TRBV13
J: TRBJ1-1
DNA: TGTGCCAGCAGCTTATACGAGGAGACTGAAGCTTTCTTT
CDR3: CASSLYEETEAFF

D: .
size: .
V: TRBV7-9
J: TRBJ2-5
DNA: TGTGCCAGCAGCCCGGTGTGGGAGACCCAGTACTTC
CDR3: CASSPVWETQYF

D: .
size: .
V: TRBV5-1
J: TRBJ1-2
DNA: TGCGCCAGCAGCTTGTCAGGAAACTTCTATGGCTACACCTTC
CDR3: CASSLSGNFYGYTF

D: TRBD1
size: .
V: TRBV6-5
J: TRBJ2-5
DNA: TGTGCCAGCAGACCCGAGGGACAGGGAGCGACCCAGTACTTC
CDR3: CASRPEGQGATQYF

D: .
size: .
V: TRBV7-8
J: TRBJ2-1
DNA: TGTGCCAGCACTCAAGGAGGTTTTGGGTCAAATGAGCAGTTCTTC
CDR3: CASTQGGFGSNEQFF